A selection of T cell receptor beta chains follows, all from one sample in a study of blood T cell repertoires in COVID-19. Clones were read by immunoSEQ multiplex PCR, and TCRdb kept only the in-frame ones, dropping some. The table lists about 240,000 clones, about 90% of them singletons, with approximately 6.2% in the top ten. Sequenced material: peripheral blood. Every receptor here comes from a man in his 60s with acute or convalescent COVID-19. The CDR3 runs from the conserved cysteine through the conserved F or W. The order of the fields is J gene, V gene, clone size, D gene, CDR3 protein, CDR3 DNA. D genes are given only for firm matches. The size entry is marked missing in some rows and otherwise reads once, few, many or a size class.

TRBJ2-5 | TRBV7-8 | - | - | CASSSPVRGETQYF | TGTGCCAGCAGCTCTCCCGTTCGGGGGGAGACCCAGTACTTC
TRBJ2-7 | TRBV11-1 | - | TRBD1 | CASSFSGTGDEQYF | TGTGCCAGCAGCTTCTCCGGGACAGGGGACGAGCAGTACTTC
TRBJ1-5 | TRBV6-5 | many | - | CASSLSVNQPQHF | TGTGCCAGCAGCTTATCAGTGAATCAGCCCCAGCATTTT
TRBJ2-1 | TRBV4-1 | - | TRBD2 | CASSQVHLPGLADNEQFF | TGCGCCAGCAGCCAAGTCCACCTCCCGGGACTAGCGGACAATGAGCAGTTCTTC
TRBJ2-1 | TRBV5-5 | - | - | CASSLGEVEQFF | TGTGCCAGCAGCTTGGGAGAGGTTGAGCAGTTCTTC
TRBJ2-3 | TRBV7-2 | - | - | CASSFGQQGSTDTQYF | TGTGCCAGCAGCTTTGGGCAGCAGGGAAGCACAGATACGCAGTATTTT
TRBJ1-5 | TRBV19 | - | - | CASSPRGHSNQPQHF | TGTGCCAGTAGTCCTAGGGGACATAGCAATCAGCCCCAGCATTTT
TRBJ1-2 | TRBV5-5 | - | TRBD1 | CASSLNRGPNYGYTF | TGTGCCAGCAGCCTCAACAGGGGCCCGAACTATGGCTACACCTTC
TRBJ2-7 | TRBV6-5 | - | TRBD1 | CASSTSGGAPDEQYF | TGTGCCAGCAGTACTTCAGGGGGCGCGCCGGACGAGCAGTACTTC
TRBJ2-3 | TRBV27 | few | TRBD2 | CASSFREGTQYF | TGTGCCAGCAGTTTTAGGGAGGGTACGCAGTATTTT
TRBJ2-7 | TRBV10-3 | - | - | CAITSGGRNEQYF | TGTGCCATCACTTCGGGGGGCCGGAACGAGCAGTACTTC
TRBJ1-1 | TRBV10-1 | once | TRBD1 | CASSVGQGFMNTEAFF | TGCGCCAGCAGTGTCGGACAGGGGTTTATGAACACTGAAGCTTTCTTT
TRBJ1-2 | TRBV14 | - | - | CASSQRGVNYGYTF | TGTGCCAGCAGCCAACGGGGTGTAAACTATGGCTACACCTTC
TRBJ2-7 | TRBV5-6 | few | - | CASSPGPGQGEQYF | TGTGCCAGCAGCCCGGGTCCAGGGCAGGGCGAGCAGTACTTC
TRBJ2-3 | TRBV28 | - | TRBD2 | CASSFSGRSDTQYF | TGTGCCAGCAGTTTTAGCGGGAGGTCAGATACGCAGTATTTT
TRBJ1-3 | TRBV12-3/TRBV12-4 | - | - | CASSSGSGNTIYF | TGTGCCAGCAGTTCAGGTAGTGGAAACACCATATATTTT
TRBJ1-2 | TRBV2 | - | - | CASSERVRTYGYTF | TGTGCCAGCAGTGAACGTGTGAGGACTTATGGCTACACCTTC
TRBJ1-1 | TRBV6-5 | few | TRBD1 | CASSLTLQGDTEAFF | TGTGCCAGCAGTTTGACTCTACAGGGGGACACTGAAGCTTTCTTT
TRBJ1-2 | TRBV30 | - | - | CAWMTANGYTF | TGTGCCTGGATGACAGCAAATGGCTACACCTTC
TRBJ2-1 | TRBV7-6 | - | TRBD2 | CASSSLSGRASEQFF | TGTGCCAGCAGCTCACTTAGCGGGAGGGCCAGTGAGCAGTTCTTC
TRBJ2-1 | TRBV11-3 | - | TRBD2 | CASSLELAGHNEQFF | TGTGCCAGCAGCTTAGAACTAGCGGGTCACAATGAGCAGTTCTTC
TRBJ1-2 | TRBV9 | - | TRBD1 | CASSVGDRINYGYTF | TGTGCCAGCAGCGTAGGGGACAGGATTAACTATGGCTACACCTTC
TRBJ2-5 | TRBV29-1 | - | - | CSFSPGAGQETQYF | TGCAGCTTCTCTCCTGGGGCGGGGCAAGAGACCCAGTACTTC
TRBJ2-2 | TRBV29-1 | few | TRBD1 | CSVGDRGGELFF | TGCAGCGTTGGAGACAGGGGCGGGGAGCTGTTTTTT
TRBJ2-3 | TRBV7-3 | - | TRBD1 | CASSTSGGDTQYF | TGTGCCAGCAGCACCTCAGGGGGCGATACGCAGTATTTT
TRBJ1-5 | TRBV15 | - | - | CATSRDLGNQPQHF | TGTGCCACCAGCAGAGATTTAGGCAATCAGCCCCAGCATTTT